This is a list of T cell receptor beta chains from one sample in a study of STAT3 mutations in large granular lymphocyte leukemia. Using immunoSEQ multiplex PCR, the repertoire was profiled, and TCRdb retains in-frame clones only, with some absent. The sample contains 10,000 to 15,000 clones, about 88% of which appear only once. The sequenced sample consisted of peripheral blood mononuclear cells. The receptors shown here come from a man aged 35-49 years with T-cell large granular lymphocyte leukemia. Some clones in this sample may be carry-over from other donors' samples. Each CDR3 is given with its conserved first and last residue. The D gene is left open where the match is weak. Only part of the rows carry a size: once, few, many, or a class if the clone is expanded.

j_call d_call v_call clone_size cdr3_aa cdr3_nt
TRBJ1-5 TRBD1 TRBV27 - CASSRQGPVGNQPQHF TGTGCCAGCAGCCGACAGGGGCCTGTAGGGAATCAGCCCCAGCATTTT
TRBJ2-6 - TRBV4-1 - CASSIQGYSGANVLTF TGCGCCAGCAGTATACAGGGTTATTCTGGGGCCAACGTCCTGACTTTC
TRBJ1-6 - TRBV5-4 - CASSSGGAWANSPLHF TGTGCCAGCAGCTCCGGGGGGGCTTGGGCGAATTCACCCCTCCACTTT
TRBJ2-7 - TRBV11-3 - CASSPGQNYEQYF TGTGCCAGCAGCCCCGGACAGAACTACGAGCAGTACTTC
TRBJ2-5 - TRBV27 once CASSRTGETQYF TGTGCCAGCAGTCGCACCGGGGAGACCCAGTACTTC
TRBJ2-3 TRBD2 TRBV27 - CASNGGEDTQYF TGTGCCAGCAACGGGGGGGAAGATACGCAGTATTTT
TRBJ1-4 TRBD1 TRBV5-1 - CASSSLGQGEKLFF TGCGCCAGCAGCTCACTCGGACAGGGTGAAAAACTGTTTTTT
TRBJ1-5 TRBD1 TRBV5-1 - CASSRDRNQPQHF TGCGCCAGCAGCCGGGACAGGAATCAGCCCCAGCATTTT
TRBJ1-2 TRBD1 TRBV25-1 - CASIRTGGDGYTF TGTGCCAGCATTCGGACAGGGGGCGATGGCTACACCTTC
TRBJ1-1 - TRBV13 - CASSSVVNTEAFF TGTGCCAGCAGCTCCGTCGTGAACACTGAAGCTTTCTTT
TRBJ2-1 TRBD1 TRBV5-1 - CASSLRTGDNEQFF TGCGCCAGCAGCTTGAGGACAGGTGACAATGAGCAGTTCTTC
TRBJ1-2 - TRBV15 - CATSATGITERYGYTF TGTGCCACCAGCGCCACCGGGATCACAGAGCGGTATGGCTACACCTTC
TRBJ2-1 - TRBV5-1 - CASGAGYSYNEQFF TGCGCCAGCGGGGCGGGGTACTCCTACAATGAGCAGTTCTTC
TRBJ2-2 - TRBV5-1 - CASSPSGTAGELFF TGCGCCAGCAGCCCCTCAGGGACGGCAGGGGAGCTGTTTTTT
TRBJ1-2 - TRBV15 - CATSRDRAAGYTF TGTGCCACCAGCAGAGACAGGGCGGCTGGCTACACCTTC
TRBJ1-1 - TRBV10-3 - CAIGKDSTEAFF TGTGCCATTGGGAAGGACAGCACTGAAGCTTTCTTT
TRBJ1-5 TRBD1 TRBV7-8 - CASSLSRAGGDQPQHF TGTGCCAGCAGCTTAAGTAGGGCAGGGGGCGATCAGCCCCAGCATTTT
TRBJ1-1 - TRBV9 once CASSVAGNTEAFF TGTGCCAGCAGCGTAGCAGGGAACACTGAAGCTTTCTTT
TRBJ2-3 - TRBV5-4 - CASSLEGVTDTQYF TGTGCCAGCAGCTTGGAAGGAGTCACAGATACGCAGTATTTT
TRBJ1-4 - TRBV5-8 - CASSFGENRVDEKLFF TGTGCCAGCAGCTTTGGAGAAAACCGTGTAGATGAAAAACTGTTTTTT
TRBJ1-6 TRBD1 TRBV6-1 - CASSEEAGGVSPLHF TGTGCCAGCAGTGAAGAGGCAGGGGGCGTTTCACCCCTCCACTTT
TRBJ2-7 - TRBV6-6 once CASSYVSGEQYF TGTGCCAGCAGTTACGTCAGTGGCGAGCAGTACTTC
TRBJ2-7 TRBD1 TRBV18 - CASSPGGQGIYEQYF TGTGCCAGCTCACCAGGAGGACAGGGGATCTACGAGCAGTACTTC
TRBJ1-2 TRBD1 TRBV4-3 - CASSQDRTGAGYTF TGCGCCAGCAGCCAAGATCGGACAGGGGCCGGCTACACCTTC
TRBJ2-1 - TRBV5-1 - CASSRDTGPYNEQFF TGCGCCAGCAGCCGCGACACCGGGCCGTACAATGAGCAGTTCTTC
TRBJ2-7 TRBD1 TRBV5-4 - CASSPPKGQGWNEQYF TGTGCCAGCAGCCCGCCTAAGGGACAGGGGTGGAACGAGCAGTACTTC
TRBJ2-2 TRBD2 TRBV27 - CASTGGENTGELFF TGTGCCAGCACCGGGGGGGAGAACACCGGGGAGCTGTTTTTT
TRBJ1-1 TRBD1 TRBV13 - CASSSGGSNTEAFF TGTGCCAGCAGCTCAGGGGGCTCGAACACTGAAGCTTTCTTT
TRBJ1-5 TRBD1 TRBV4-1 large CASSQGTEHSNQPQHF TGCGCCAGCAGCCAGGGGACAGAACATAGCAATCAGCCCCAGCATTTT
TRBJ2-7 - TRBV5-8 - CASTRGRTYEQYF TGTGCCAGCACCAGGGGACGGACCTACGAGCAGTACTTC
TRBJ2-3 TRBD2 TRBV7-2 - CASRSGTRGDTQYF TGTGCCAGCAGATCTGGGACTAGGGGGGATACGCAGTATTTT
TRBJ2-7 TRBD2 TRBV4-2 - CASSQASSGGYYEQYF TGTGCCAGCAGCCAAGCGTCCAGCGGGGGGTACTACGAGCAGTACTTC
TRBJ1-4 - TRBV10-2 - CASSEQGETTNEKLFF TGCGCCAGCAGTGAGCAGGGAGAGACAACTAATGAAAAACTGTTTTTT
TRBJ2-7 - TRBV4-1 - CASSPRTGGVTYEQYF TGCGCCAGCAGCCCCCGCACAGGGGGGGTTACCTACGAGCAGTACTTC
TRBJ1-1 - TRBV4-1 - CASSQEGTMNTEAFF TGCGCCAGCAGCCAAGAAGGGACAATGAACACTGAAGCTTTCTTT
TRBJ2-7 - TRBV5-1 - CASSQGDEQYF TGCGCCAGCTCTCAAGGGGACGAGCAGTACTTC
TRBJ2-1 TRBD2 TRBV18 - CASSPPSGGSNNEQFF TGTGCCAGCTCACCACCTAGCGGGGGGTCCAACAATGAGCAGTTCTTC
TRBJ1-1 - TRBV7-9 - CASSLENVGANTEAFF TGTGCCAGCAGCTTAGAAAATGTGGGGGCCAACACTGAAGCTTTCTTT
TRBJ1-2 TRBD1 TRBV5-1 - CASSSTGQGETGYTF TGCGCCAGCAGCTCCACGGGACAGGGAGAAACGGGCTACACCTTC
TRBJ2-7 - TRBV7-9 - CASSGPKGYRVGYEQYF TGTGCCAGCAGTGGCCCTAAGGGTTACAGGGTGGGCTACGAGCAGTACTTC
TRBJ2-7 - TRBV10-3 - CAISDMAYEQYF TGTGCCATCAGTGACATGGCCTACGAGCAGTACTTC
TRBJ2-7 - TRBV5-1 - CASSPGTLNDEQYF TGCGCCAGCAGCCCCGGGACGTTAAACGACGAGCAGTACTTC
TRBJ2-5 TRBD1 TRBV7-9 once CASSIDREQTQYF TGTGCCAGCAGCATAGACAGGGAACAGACCCAGTACTTC
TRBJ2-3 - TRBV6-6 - CASSYNRADTQYF TGTGCCAGCAGTTACAACCGGGCAGATACGCAGTATTTT